This TCR beta chain emerged from a study of technical replicates of blood from a handful of donors. CDR1 and CDR2 (germline): SGHVS, FNYEAQ. The CDR3 is 14 residues long. Deletions cut 1 base from V and 8 bases from J, with 14 bases between. The protocol was immunoSEQ multiplex PCR, while the TCRdb copy is restricted to in-frame clones and leaves out a portion. Among about 81,000 clones listed, approximately 96% were seen once. This clone was seen only once. Material: T cells isolated from PBMCs. This clonotype was obtained from a human donor in good health. This sequence joins TRBV7-6 and TRBJ1-1; D unresolved. CDR3 DNA sequence: TGTGCCAGCAGCTTAGATTCGGGGAGACTAGAAGCTTTCTTT. It encodes CASSLDSGRLEAFF.